These 18 T cell receptor beta chains were all obtained from the same sample, sequenced in a study of T cells in localized non-small cell lung cancer. Libraries were prepared by immunoSEQ multiplex PCR; TCRdb keeps only in-frame clonotypes and omits some of them. The sample consists of some 11,000 clones, around three quarters of them appearing once. The sample here was peripheral blood, taken before any cancer treatment. These receptor sequences come from a male donor aged 60 or older with stage I lung adenocarcinoma.

The chain is built from TRBV9 and TRBJ2-3; 13 nucleotides match TRBD2. CDR1 is SGDLS, CDR2 YYNGEE, per germline. The CDR3 sequence is 16 residues long. J was trimmed by 3 bases and V by 3 bases; bases with no gene match: 4. The CDR3 nucleotides read TGTGCCAGCAGCGCAAGGACTAGCGGGGGTACAGATACGCAGTATTTT. Encoded protein: CASSARTSGGTDTQYF.

The chain is built from TRBV5-4 and TRBJ1-4; D perhaps matches TRBD1 (5 bases). In germline, CDR1 is SGHNT, CDR2 YYREEE (reference sequence). With 4 bases removed from V and 5 bases from J, the gap between germline ends came to 15 bases. The CDR3 extends over 15 amino acids. CDR3 protein: CASSQRQSGNEKLFF. The DNA for the CDR3 is TGTGCCAGCAGCCAACGACAGTCCGGGAATGAAAAACTGTTTTTT.

The chain couples TRBV19 to TRBJ1-6, with a possible D match to TRBD1 (6 bases). Looked up from germline, CDR1 is LNHDA and CDR2 is SQIVND (reference sequence). The CDR3 loop spans 13 amino acids. Trimming took 3 bases from V and 10 from J, leaving 10 bases between them. CDR3 DNA: TGTGCCAGTAGTATGAAGGGGGGATCACCCCTCCACTTT. It translates to CASSMKGGSPLHF.

This clone was counted a few times. The V and J genes are TRBV6-5 and TRBJ2-7; D gene unclear. V was trimmed by 5 bases and J by 6 bases, leaving 14 bases between them. The CDR3 has 13 amino acids. Germline V gene data show CDR1 as MNHEY and CDR2 as SVGAGI. The CDR3 loop reads CASSPRLGSEQYF. The CDR3 DNA reads TGTGCCAGCAGTCCCCGATTGGGTAGCGAGCAGTACTTC.

This sequence joins TRBV27 and TRBJ1-6; weak D call: TRBD1 (6 bases). With 3 bases removed from V and 9 bases from J, the gap between germline ends came to 15 bases. From germline, CDR1 is MNHEY and CDR2 SMNVEV (reference sequence). The CDR3 covers 15 residues. CDR3 protein: CASSFCQGRGSPLHF. The DNA for the CDR3 is TGTGCCAGCAGTTTCTGTCAGGGGCGAGGTTCACCCCTCCACTTT.

This chain joins TRBV5-1 and TRBJ2-5, with 7 bases identical to TRBD1. The end of the DNA aligns better with TRBJ2-7, so the J call may be wrong. The germline V gene has CDR1 SGHRS and CDR2 YFSETQ. This CDR3 contains 14 residues. The DNA of the CDR3 is TGCGCCAGCAGCTTGGGGGACAGAACCTACGAGCAGTACTTC. It translates to CASSLGDRTYEQYF.

This CDR3 is CASSTPKSPLHF. The CDR3 DNA is TGCGCCAGCAGCACCCCCAAGTCACCCCTCCACTTT. The chain has TRBV23-1 and TRBJ1-6; no definite D call. TRBV23-1 is filed as an ORF, its function uncertain. V lost 6 bases and J 10 bases, leaving 10 bases between the germline ends. The CDR3 extends over 12 amino acids.

This clone has a handful of counts. This chain connects TRBV6-5 to TRBJ1-3; TRBD1 might be the D (5 bases). Germline CDR1 MNHEY, CDR2 SVGAGI. The CDR3 contains 16 residues. Trimming took 0 bases from V and 9 from J, leaving 18 bases between them. The DNA of the CDR3 is TGTGCCAGCAGTTACTCGAGGCAGTCAGGGTACGGCACCATATATTTT. Its translation: CASSYSRQSGYGTIYF.

This clone has just one count. The chain employs TRBV6-5 and TRBJ1-6, with 7 positions matching TRBD1. Germline V gene sequence: CDR1 MNHEY, CDR2 SVGAGI. The CDR3 covers 13 residues. The V segment lost 6 bases and the J segment 9 bases; nucleotides outside the gene matches: 5. CDR3 sequence (DNA): TGTGCCAGCAGCGGACAGGTCGGTTCACCCCTCCACTTT. Residues: CASSGQVGSPLHF.

This chain uses TRBV11-2 with TRBJ2-3, with 7 bases matching TRBD1. Germline CDR1 reads SGHAT; CDR2 reads FQNNGV. CDR3 length: 16 amino acids. Trimming cost V 1 base and J 6 bases; bases outside gene matches: 10. The CDR3 DNA is TGTGCCAGCAGCTTAGCTCTCGGGACAGCCCGGGATACGCAGTATTTT. Translated, it gives CASSLALGTARDTQYF.

This chain joins TRBV5-6 and TRBJ2-3, with D perhaps matching TRBD2 (5 bases). The CDR3 is 16 amino acids. CDR1 SGHDT and CDR2 YYEEEE come from the germline V gene. Trimming took 0 bases from V and 2 from J, leaving 13 bases between them. The CDR3 loop reads CASSLGLAWNTDTQYF. The DNA of the CDR3 is TGTGCCAGCAGCTTGGGGCTAGCTTGGAACACAGATACGCAGTATTTT.

The genes are TRBV6-1 and TRBJ2-4; 9 bases line up with TRBD1. Germline CDR1 is MNHNS and CDR2 is SASEGT. V lost 10 bases and J lost 1; bases outside the gene matches: 5. The CDR3 runs 14 residues. Here the CDR3 DNA reads TGTGCCACCGAGGACAGGGGCGCCAAAAACATTCAGTACTTC. It specifies CATEDRGAKNIQYF.

The gene calls are TRBV18 and TRBJ2-3; D possibly uses TRBD1 or TRBD2 (5 bases each). There are 16 residues in the CDR3. The germline gives CDR1 KGHSH, CDR2 LQKENI. V was shortened by 1 base and J by 2 bases, with 13 bases between the two germline ends. For the CDR3, the DNA is TGTGCCAGCTCACCACTGGTAGGGACCCTCACAGATACGCAGTATTTT. Protein: CASSPLVGTLTDTQYF.

This clone was observed once. The V gene is TRBV19, the J gene TRBJ2-2; 9 bases line up with TRBD1. The CDR3 is made up of 15 amino acids. V dropped 1 base and J dropped 7; count of bases not matched to a gene: 4. Germline assignment: CDR1 LNHDA and CDR2 SQIVND (reference sequence). CDR3 in DNA: TGTGCCAGTAGTATAGCGGGACAGGGAATCGGGGAGCTGTTTTTT. The encoded protein is CASSIAGQGIGELFF.

This clone appeared a few times. The J gene is TRBJ2-7, the V gene TRBV4-2, with 9 nucleotides matching TRBD2. The CDR3 runs 15 residues. Germline V gives CDR1 LGHNA, CDR2 YNFKEQ. V was pared by 3 bases and J by 3 bases, with 6 bases of the junction left unmatched. DNA of the CDR3: TGTGCCAGCAGCCAGGGGGGGACTAGCAGCTACGAGCAGTACTTC. Amino acids: CASSQGGTSSYEQYF.

V is TRBV18 and J is TRBJ1-1; 7 bases align to TRBD1. The germline gives CDR1 KGHSH, CDR2 LQKENI. Trimming removed 5 bases from V and 2 bases from J; junction bases left unmatched: 5. CDR3 length: 14 residues. The CDR3 DNA is TGTGCCAGCTCAGTGGGACAGCGTAACACTGAAGCTTTCTTT. The encoded protein is CASSVGQRNTEAFF.

In this sample, this clone is medium-sized. The chain links TRBV20-1 to TRBJ2-2; D gene ambiguous. CDR1 DFQATT and CDR2 SNEGSKA come from the germline V gene (reference sequence). Trimming removed 4 bases from V and 7 bases from J, with 7 bases in between. The CDR3 runs to 11 residues. The CDR3 DNA sequence: TGCAGTGCTAAGACAAGCGGGGAGCTGTTTTTT. Translating gives CSAKTSGELFF.

The rearrangement links TRBV2 to TRBJ2-7; D is possibly TRBD1 (6 bases). CDR1 is SNHLY, CDR2 FYNNEI, per germline. The CDR3 consists of 14 residues. The V end was cut by 6 bases, the J end by 1 base, with 13 bases between. This CDR3 is CASSYREESYEQYF. DNA of the CDR3: TGTGCCAGCAGCTACAGGGAAGAATCCTACGAGCAGTACTTC.